The 17 T cell receptor beta chains reported below all come from one sample, sequenced in a study of spatial heterogeneity in lung cancer (dated by TCRdb to the late 2010s). Overall results and qualifications from the work: The number of expanded intratumoral alpha and beta TCRs correlated with the tumor nonsynonymous mutation count.

Their recognized antigens are unknown. In light of the paper, this sample's time point label describes: sample taken at primary tumor resection. Library preparation used 5' RACE. Data came from a NextSeq 500. Using fastp trimming at Q25 and MiXCR clonotype assembly, TCRdb reanalyzed the public sequencing data and kept in-frame beta chains. All rows with the same CDR3 protein become a single entry with the most common DNA and genes. Within this sample are about 14,000 distinct CDR3 sequences, with roughly 6% of them counted one time only. The top ten hold around 10% of the sample. Material: lung tumor tissue, obtained at surgery. These TCRs come from a female donor with early-stage non-small cell lung cancer.

This clonotype has at least ten counts. Because the library targeted alpha chains, this beta chain is an off-target read whose size means little. The chain has TRBV3-1 and TRBJ1-5; tentatively, D is TRBD1 (5 bases). The germline V gene encodes CDR1 LGHDT and CDR2 YNNKEL (reference sequence). This CDR3 comprises 15 residues. With 4 bases removed from V and 6 bases from J, the gap between germline ends came to 16 bases. The CDR3 DNA reads as TGTGCCAGCAGCCCCACAGCTCCTGGGACTCAGCCCCAGCATTTT. Translated, it gives CASSPTAPGTQPQHF.

The sample holds many counts of this clonotype. A library made for alpha chains picked up this beta chain off target, so its size means little. V is TRBV28 and J is TRBJ1-2; 8 positions agree with TRBD1. CDR1 and CDR2 from the germline V gene are MDHEN and SYDVKM. The CDR3 length is 15 residues. J lost 8 bases, V lost 5 bases, and 13 bases had no gene match. The CDR3 DNA reads TGTGCCAGCAGTGTCGGCTGGACAGGGATTAAGGGCTACACCTTC. It is translated as CASSVGWTGIKGYTF.

This clonotype was found many times. This beta chain is an off-target read within a library intended for alpha chains, so its frequency means little. This chain uses TRBV5-1 with TRBJ1-6; D gene unclear. This CDR3 contains 14 residues. Germline CDR1 and CDR2: SGHRS and YFSETQ. V was clipped by 0 bases and J by 10 bases, with 11 bases between them. CDR3 residues: CASSLASSRSPLHF. The CDR3 nucleotides are TGCGCCAGCAGCTTGGCCTCAAGCCGATCACCCCTCCACTTT.

In its sample, this clonotype was seen once. A library prepared for alpha chains yielded this beta chain as an off-target read; its size is of little meaning. The J gene is TRBJ1-4, the V gene TRBV28; 10 nucleotides align to TRBD1. There are 13 residues in the CDR3. The ends lost 8 bases at V and 10 bases at J; junction bases unmatched: 7. Germline CDR1 and CDR2: MDHEN and SYDVKM. The CDR3 here is CASGTGVAGKLFF. The CDR3 DNA reads as TGTGCCAGCGGGACAGGGGTGGCAGGAAAACTGTTTTTT.

This clonotype came up many times. This beta chain is a stray sequence in a library constructed for alpha chains; its clone size is not meaningful. Here the CDR3 reads CASSPLEGTNSPLHF. The CDR3 DNA reads TGTGCCAGCTCACCACTGGAGGGGACAAATTCACCCCTCCACTTT. The rearrangement joins TRBV18 to TRBJ1-6; D may be TRBD1 (6 bases). V lost 1 base and J 7 bases, leaving 11 bases between the germline ends. CDR1 and CDR2 (germline): KGHSH, LQKENI. The CDR3 contains 15 residues.

This clonotype qualifies as medium-sized. The library was built for alpha chains, so this beta chain is an off-target read and its size means little. The genes are TRBV30 and TRBJ2-7, with 7 bases fitting TRBD2. Germline assignment: CDR1 GTSNPN and CDR2 SVGIG (reference sequence). The J segment lost 2 bases and the V segment lost 5 bases, leaving 6 bases of the junction unmatched. This CDR3 is 13 amino acids long. CDR3 sequence reads: CAWCSGGAYEQYF. The DNA of the CDR3 is TGTGCCTGGTGCTCGGGGGGAGCCTACGAGCAGTACTTC.

There are many counts of this clonotype. For a library built for alpha chains, this beta chain is a stray read; little rests on its size. This chain links TRBV7-9 with TRBJ1-2; 7 bases line up with TRBD1. This CDR3 is 15 amino acids long. The germline V gene encodes CDR1 SEHNR and CDR2 FQNEAQ (reference sequence). V gave up 2 bases and J gave up 7 bases; unmatched junction bases: 10. The DNA of the CDR3 is TGTGCCAGCAGCTTACGGGACAGTGGAGGAAGTGGCTACACCTTC. It translates to CASSLRDSGGSGYTF.

A note on this clonotype: The CDR3 does not close with the conserved phenylalanine or tryptophan, likely indicating a read error. In a library made to pick up alpha chains, this beta chain is a stray read with a size that means little. The chain combines TRBV3-1 with TRBJ1-3; 8 bases agree with TRBD1. This CDR3 is 15 amino acids long. V lost 5 bases, J lost 3 bases, and 6 bases stayed unmatched. Germline CDR1 LGHDT, CDR2 YNNKEL (reference sequence). CDR3 in DNA: TGTGCCAGCAGCTATTGGACAGGGATTGGAAACACCATATATTCT. This codes for CASSYWTGIGNTIYS.

This clonotype appeared many times. Being off target in a library aimed at alpha chains, this beta chain has a size of little meaning. The chain has TRBV7-9 and TRBJ2-7, with D possibly matching TRBD2 (6 bases). V shed 2 bases and J shed 6 bases, with 8 bases lying between them. The CDR3 contains 12 residues. Germline values: CDR1 SEHNR, CDR2 FQNEAQ (reference sequence). The CDR3 spells CASSLIGGEQYF. The CDR3 bases are TGTGCCAGCAGCTTAATCGGGGGCGAGCAGTACTTC.

This clonotype occurred many times. With the library built for alpha chains, this beta chain is off target and its frequency is not meaningful. The rearrangement links TRBV9 to TRBJ2-2; TRBD1 might be the D (5 bases). V was trimmed by 5 bases and J by 0 bases, leaving 11 bases between them. Germline CDR1 is SGDLS and CDR2 is YYNGEE. The CDR3 consists of 15 residues. The CDR3 nucleotides read TGTGCCAGCAGGTCGACAGCCGCGAACACCGGGGAGCTGTTTTTT. Its translation: CASRSTAANTGELFF.

This clonotype appeared many times. A library made for alpha chains picked up this beta chain off target, so its size means little. The chain couples TRBV29-1 to TRBJ2-3; D is uncertain. The CDR3 length is 12 residues. Per germline, CDR1 SQVTM and CDR2 ANQGSEA. CDR3 sequence (DNA): TGCAGTGATGTGGGGTACACAGATACGCAGTATTTT. Amino acid sequence: CSDVGYTDTQYF.

This clonotype was counted ten times or more. This beta chain is a stray read from a library made for alpha chains; its abundance is not meaningful. V is TRBV27 and J is TRBJ1-2, with 8 positions matching TRBD1. The CDR3 length is 14 residues. Germline CDR1 is MNHEY and CDR2 is SMNVEV (reference sequence). Germline trimming cut 5 bases from V and 4 bases from J; bases unmatched to any gene: 6. In DNA, the CDR3 is TGTGCCAGCAGTAGAGGACAGGGAGGCTATGGCTACACCTTC. This encodes CASSRGQGGYGYTF.

This clonotype was counted ten times or more. As an off-target read in a library built for alpha chains, this beta chain has a frequency of little significance. V and J are TRBV3-1 and TRBJ2-5; 9 bases match TRBD1. Unmatched junction bases numbered 10, after V lost 6 bases and J lost 5 bases. CDR3 length: 15 amino acids. Looked up from germline, CDR1 is LGHDT and CDR2 is YNNKEL (reference sequence). The CDR3 nucleotides are TGTGCCAGCAGGCGTAGTACAGGGGGCGGTGAGACCCAGTACTTC. Translation gives CASRRSTGGGETQYF.

This clonotype was counted ten times or more. In a library made to pick up alpha chains, this beta chain is a stray read with a size that means little. V gene TRBV9 combines with J gene TRBJ2-1; 8 positions match TRBD2. V trimming: 0 bases; J trimming: 8 bases; junction bases outside the gene matches: 7. The CDR3 spans 15 residues. CDR1 SGDLS and CDR2 YYNGEE come from the germline V gene. The chain's CDR3 is CASSVGNSGVYEQFF. The DNA of the CDR3 is TGTGCCAGCAGCGTAGGTAATAGCGGGGTGTATGAGCAGTTCTTC.

There are many counts of this clonotype. Since the library was made to target alpha chains, this beta chain is a stray read and its abundance is not meaningful. This chain uses TRBV12-3 or TRBV12-4 with TRBJ2-5; TRBD2 aligns across 12 bases. Trimming removed 5 bases from V and 7 bases from J; junction bases left unmatched: 2. The CDR3 contains 13 residues. The CDR3 region is CASSLGLAGTQYF. The CDR3, as DNA: TGTGCCAGCAGTCTGGGACTAGCGGGGACCCAGTACTTC.

This clonotype was found many times. Since the library was made to target alpha chains, this beta chain is a stray read and its abundance is not meaningful. This chain joins TRBV20-1 and TRBJ2-3, with 9 nucleotides matching TRBD2. The germline CDR1 and CDR2 sequences are DFQATT and SNEGSKA (reference sequence). Germline trimming cut 5 bases from V and 2 bases from J; bases unmatched to any gene: 11. This CDR3 spans 16 amino acids. This CDR3 reads CSASTGLAGPTDTQYF. The DNA for the CDR3 is TGCAGTGCTTCTACGGGGCTAGCGGGGCCCACAGATACGCAGTATTTT.

This clonotype was detected ten times or more. This beta chain came through as a stray read in a library set up for alpha chains, and its size says little. The chain couples TRBV20-1 to TRBJ1-1, with D unresolved. Germline lookup yields CDR1 DFQATT and CDR2 SNEGSKA (reference sequence). Trimming left V 6 bases short and J 5 bases short, with 19 bases between. The CDR3 is 14 residues long. The CDR3 here is CSAKSPGRGTEAFF. For the CDR3, the DNA is TGCAGTGCCAAATCCCCGGGGAGAGGGACTGAAGCTTTCTTT.